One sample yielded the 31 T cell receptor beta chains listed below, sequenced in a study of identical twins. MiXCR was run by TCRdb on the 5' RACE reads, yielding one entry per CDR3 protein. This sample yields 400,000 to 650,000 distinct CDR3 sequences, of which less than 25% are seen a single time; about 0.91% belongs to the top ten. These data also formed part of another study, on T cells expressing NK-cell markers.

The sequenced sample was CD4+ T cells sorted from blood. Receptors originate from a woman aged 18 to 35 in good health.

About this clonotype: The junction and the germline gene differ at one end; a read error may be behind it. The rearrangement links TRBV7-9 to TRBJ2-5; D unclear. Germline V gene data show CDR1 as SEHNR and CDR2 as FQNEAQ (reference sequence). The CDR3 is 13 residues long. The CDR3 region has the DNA TGTACCAGCAGCCCTTTAAGTGGCGAGACCCAGTACTTC. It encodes CTSSPLSGETQYF.

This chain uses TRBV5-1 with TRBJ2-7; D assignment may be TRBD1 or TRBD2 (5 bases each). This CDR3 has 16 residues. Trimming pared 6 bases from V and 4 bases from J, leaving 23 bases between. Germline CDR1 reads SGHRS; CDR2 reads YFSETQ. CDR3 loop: CASTPSSGTKAYEQYF. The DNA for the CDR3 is TGCGCCAGCACACCCTCTTCCGGGACGAAGGCTTACGAGCAGTACTTC.

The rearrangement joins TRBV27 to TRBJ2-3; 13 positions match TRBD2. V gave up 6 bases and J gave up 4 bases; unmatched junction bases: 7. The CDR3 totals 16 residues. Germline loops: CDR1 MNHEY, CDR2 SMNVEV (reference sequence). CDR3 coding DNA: TGTGCCAGCAGACTAGCGGGGGGGTCGAGAGCAGATACGCAGTATTTT. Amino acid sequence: CASRLAGGSRADTQYF.

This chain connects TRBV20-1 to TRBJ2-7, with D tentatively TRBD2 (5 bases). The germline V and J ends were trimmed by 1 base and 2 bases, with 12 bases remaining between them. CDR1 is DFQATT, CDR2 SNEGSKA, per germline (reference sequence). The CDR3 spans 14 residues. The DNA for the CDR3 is TGCAGTGCTAGAGTGGCTAGCAGTCCCTACGAGCAGTACTTC. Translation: CSARVASSPYEQYF.

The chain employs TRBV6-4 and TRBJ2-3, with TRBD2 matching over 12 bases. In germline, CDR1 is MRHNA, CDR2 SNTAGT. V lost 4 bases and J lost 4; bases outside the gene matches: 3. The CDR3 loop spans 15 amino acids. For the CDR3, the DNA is TGTGCCAGCAGTGCACTAGCGGGAGGTTCAGATACGCAGTATTTT. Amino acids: CASSALAGGSDTQYF.

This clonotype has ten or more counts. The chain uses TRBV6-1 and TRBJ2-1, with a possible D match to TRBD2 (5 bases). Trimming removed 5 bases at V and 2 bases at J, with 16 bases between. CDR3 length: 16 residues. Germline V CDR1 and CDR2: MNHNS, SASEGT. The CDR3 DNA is TGTGCCAGCAGTCCTACTGAGGGAAGTACCTACAATGAGCAGTTCTTC. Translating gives CASSPTEGSTYNEQFF.

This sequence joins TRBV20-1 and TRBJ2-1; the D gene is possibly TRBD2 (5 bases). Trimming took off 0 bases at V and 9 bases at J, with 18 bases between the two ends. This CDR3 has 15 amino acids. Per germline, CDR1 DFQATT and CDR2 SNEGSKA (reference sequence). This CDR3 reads CSARDPGDRDFEQFF. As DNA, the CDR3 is TGCAGTGCTAGAGATCCCGGGGATCGGGATTTTGAGCAGTTCTTC.

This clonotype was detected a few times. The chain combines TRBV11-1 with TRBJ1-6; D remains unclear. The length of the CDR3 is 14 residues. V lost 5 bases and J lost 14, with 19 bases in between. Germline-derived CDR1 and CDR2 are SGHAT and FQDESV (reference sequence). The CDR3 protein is CASSPDPGGGSLHF. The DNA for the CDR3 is TGTGCCAGCAGCCCGGACCCCGGTGGCGGTTCCCTCCACTTT.

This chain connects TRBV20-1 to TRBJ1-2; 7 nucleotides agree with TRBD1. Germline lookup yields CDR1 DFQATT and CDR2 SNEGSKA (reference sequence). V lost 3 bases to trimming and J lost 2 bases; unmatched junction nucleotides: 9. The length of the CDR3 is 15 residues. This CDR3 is CSASATRGGNYGYTF. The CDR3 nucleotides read TGCAGTGCTAGCGCGACCAGGGGGGGAAACTATGGCTACACCTTC.

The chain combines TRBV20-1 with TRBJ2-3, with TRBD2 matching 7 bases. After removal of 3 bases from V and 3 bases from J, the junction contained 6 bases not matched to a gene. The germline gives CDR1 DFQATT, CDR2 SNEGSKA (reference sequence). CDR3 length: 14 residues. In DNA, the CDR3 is TGCAGTGCTAGGGGGCGGGAGCGAACAGATACGCAGTATTTT. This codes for CSARGRERTDTQYF.

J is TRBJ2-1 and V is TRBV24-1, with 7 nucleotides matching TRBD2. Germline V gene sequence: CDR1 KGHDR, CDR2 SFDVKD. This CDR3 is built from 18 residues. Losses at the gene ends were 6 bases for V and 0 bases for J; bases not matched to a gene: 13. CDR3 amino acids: CATSSLAGPSISYNEQFF. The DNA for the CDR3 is TGTGCCACCAGTTCCTTAGCGGGCCCGTCAATCTCCTACAATGAGCAGTTCTTC.

The CDR3 DNA follows: TGCAGTGGTCTGACAGGGGGCCGCGCTGAAAAACTGTTTTTT. It codes for CSGLTGGRAEKLFF. This sequence joins TRBV20-1 and TRBJ1-4, with TRBD1 identical over 10 bases. This CDR3 comprises 14 residues. The germline gives CDR1 DFQATT, CDR2 SNEGSKA (reference sequence). V shed 7 bases, J shed 7 bases, and the junction held 9 bases outside the gene matches.

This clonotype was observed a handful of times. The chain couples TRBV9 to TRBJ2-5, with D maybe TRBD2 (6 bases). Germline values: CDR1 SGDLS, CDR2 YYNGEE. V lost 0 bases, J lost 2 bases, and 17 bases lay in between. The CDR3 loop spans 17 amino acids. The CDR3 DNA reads TGTGCCAGCAGCGTAGGGATCGGGCGGGGTCAACAAGAGACCCAGTACTTC. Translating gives CASSVGIGRGQQETQYF. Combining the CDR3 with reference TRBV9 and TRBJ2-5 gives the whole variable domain DSGVTQTPKHLITATGQRVTLRCSPRSGDLSVYWYQQSLDQGLQFLIQYYNGEERAKGNILERFSAQQFPDLHSELNLSSLELGDSALYFCASSVGIGRGQQETQYFGPGTRLLVL.

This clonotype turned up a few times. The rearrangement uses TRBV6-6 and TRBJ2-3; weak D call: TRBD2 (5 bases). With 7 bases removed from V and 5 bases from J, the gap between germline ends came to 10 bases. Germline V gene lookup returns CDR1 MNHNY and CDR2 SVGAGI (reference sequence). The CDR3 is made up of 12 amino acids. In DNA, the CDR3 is TGTGCCAGCAATCCGGGGTTAGATACGCAGTATTTT. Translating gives CASNPGLDTQYF.

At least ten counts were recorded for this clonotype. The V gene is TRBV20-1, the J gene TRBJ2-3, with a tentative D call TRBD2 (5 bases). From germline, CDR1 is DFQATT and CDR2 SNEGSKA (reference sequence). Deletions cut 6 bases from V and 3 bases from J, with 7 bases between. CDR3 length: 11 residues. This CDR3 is CSAGLTDTQYF. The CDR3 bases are TGCAGTGCCGGACTTACAGATACGCAGTATTTT.

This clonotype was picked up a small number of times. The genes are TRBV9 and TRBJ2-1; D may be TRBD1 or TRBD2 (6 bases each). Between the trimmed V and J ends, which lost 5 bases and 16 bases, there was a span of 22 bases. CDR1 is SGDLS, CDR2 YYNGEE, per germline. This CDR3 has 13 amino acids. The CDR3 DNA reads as TGTGCCAGCAGTTCCCCGGGGGCCACATCGTATTTCTTC. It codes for CASSSPGATSYFF. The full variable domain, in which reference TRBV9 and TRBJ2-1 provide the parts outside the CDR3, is DSGVTQTPKHLITATGQRVTLRCSPRSGDLSVYWYQQSLDQGLQFLIQYYNGEERAKGNILERFSAQQFPDLHSELNLSSLELGDSALYFCASSSPGATSYFFGPGTRLTVL.

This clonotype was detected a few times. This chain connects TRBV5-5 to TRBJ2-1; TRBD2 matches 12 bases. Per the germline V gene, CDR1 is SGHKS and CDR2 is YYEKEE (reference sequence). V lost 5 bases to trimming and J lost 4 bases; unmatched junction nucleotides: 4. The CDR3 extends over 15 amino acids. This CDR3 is CASRDGTSGYNEQFF. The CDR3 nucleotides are TGTGCCAGCAGGGACGGGACTAGCGGGTACAATGAGCAGTTCTTC.

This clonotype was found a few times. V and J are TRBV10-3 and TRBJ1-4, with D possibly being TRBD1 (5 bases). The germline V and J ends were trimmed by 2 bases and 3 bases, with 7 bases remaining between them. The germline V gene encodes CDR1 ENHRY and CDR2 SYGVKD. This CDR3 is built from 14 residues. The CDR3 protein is CAISEGTANEKLFF. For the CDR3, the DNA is TGTGCCATCAGTGAGGGGACCGCTAATGAAAAACTGTTTTTT.

The CDR3 here is CSVGPSRYEQYF. The CDR3 DNA reads TGCAGCGTGGGGCCGTCCCGCTACGAGCAGTACTTC. The genes are TRBV29-1 and TRBJ2-7; D perhaps matches TRBD1 (5 bases). V was trimmed by 6 bases and J by 3 bases, leaving 12 bases between them. Germline assignment: CDR1 SQVTM and CDR2 ANQGSEA. The CDR3 is 12 amino acids.

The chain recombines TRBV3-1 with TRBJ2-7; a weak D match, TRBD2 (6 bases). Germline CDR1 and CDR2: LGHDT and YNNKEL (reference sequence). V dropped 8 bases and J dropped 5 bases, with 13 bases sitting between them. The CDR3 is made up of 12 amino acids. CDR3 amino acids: CASGTLGDEQYF. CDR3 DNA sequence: TGTGCCAGCGGGACTTTGGGCGACGAGCAGTACTTC.

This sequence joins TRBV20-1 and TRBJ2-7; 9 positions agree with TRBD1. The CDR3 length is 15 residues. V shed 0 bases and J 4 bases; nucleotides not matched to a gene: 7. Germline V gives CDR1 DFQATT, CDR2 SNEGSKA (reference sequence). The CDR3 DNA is TGCAGTGCTAGAGACAGACAGGGGGGAACTTACGAGCAGTACTTC. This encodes CSARDRQGGTYEQYF.

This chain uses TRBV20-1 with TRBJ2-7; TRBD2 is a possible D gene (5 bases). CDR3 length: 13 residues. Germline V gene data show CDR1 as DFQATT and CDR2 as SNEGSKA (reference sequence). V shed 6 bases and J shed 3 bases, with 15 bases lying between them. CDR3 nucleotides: TGCAGTGCATCGACTAATCAGGACTACGAGCAGTACTTC. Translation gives CSASTNQDYEQYF.

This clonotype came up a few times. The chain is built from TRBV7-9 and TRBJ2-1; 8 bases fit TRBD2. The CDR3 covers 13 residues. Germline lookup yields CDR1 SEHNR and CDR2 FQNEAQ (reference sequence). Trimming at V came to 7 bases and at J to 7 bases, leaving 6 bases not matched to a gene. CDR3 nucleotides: TGTGCCAGCAACTTCCCGGGGGGGAATGAGCAGTTCTTC. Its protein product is CASNFPGGNEQFF.

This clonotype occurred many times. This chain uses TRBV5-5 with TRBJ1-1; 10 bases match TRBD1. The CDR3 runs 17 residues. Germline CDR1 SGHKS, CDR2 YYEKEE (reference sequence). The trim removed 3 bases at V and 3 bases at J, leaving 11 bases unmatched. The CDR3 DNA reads TGTGCCAGCAGCTCTGGGACAGGGGCACTTTTGGACACTGAAGCTTTCTTT. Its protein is CASSSGTGALLDTEAFF.

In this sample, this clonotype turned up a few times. The CDR3 DNA reads as TGTGCCAGCTCACCTATACCGGGACAGGGAATGGTGCAGTACTTC. It yields the protein CASSPIPGQGMVQYF. The chain links TRBV18 to TRBJ2-7; 9 nucleotides agree with TRBD1. From germline, CDR1 is KGHSH and CDR2 LQKENI. V trimming: 3 bases; J trimming: 9 bases; junction bases outside the gene matches: 12. The CDR3 length is 15 residues.

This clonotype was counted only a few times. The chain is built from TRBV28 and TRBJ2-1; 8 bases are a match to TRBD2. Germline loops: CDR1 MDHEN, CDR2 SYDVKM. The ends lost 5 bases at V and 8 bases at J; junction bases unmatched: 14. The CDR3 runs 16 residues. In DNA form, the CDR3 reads TGTGCCAGCAGTCCCTTAGGGAGCGGGAGAGGCGATGAGCAGTTCTTC. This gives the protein CASSPLGSGRGDEQFF.

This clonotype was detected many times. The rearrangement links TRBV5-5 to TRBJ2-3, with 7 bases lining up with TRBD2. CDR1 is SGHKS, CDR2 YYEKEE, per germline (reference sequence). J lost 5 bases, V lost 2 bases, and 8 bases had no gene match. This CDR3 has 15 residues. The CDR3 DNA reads TGTGCCAGCAGCTTTCTTGCGGGAGCTGGAGATACGCAGTATTTT. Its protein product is CASSFLAGAGDTQYF.

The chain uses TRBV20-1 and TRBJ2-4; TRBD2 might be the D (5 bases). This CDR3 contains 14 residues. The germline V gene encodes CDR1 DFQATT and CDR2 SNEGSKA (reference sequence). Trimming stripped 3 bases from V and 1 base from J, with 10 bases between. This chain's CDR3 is CSASVGSAKNIQYF. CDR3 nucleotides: TGCAGTGCTAGTGTTGGGAGTGCCAAAAACATTCAGTACTTC.

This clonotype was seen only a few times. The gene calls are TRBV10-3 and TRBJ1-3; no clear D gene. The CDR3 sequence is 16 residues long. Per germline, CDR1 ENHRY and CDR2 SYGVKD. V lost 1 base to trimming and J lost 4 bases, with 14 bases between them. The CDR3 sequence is CAISEFGGIDGNTIYF. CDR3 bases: TGTGCCATCAGTGAGTTCGGAGGGATAGACGGAAACACCATATATTTT.

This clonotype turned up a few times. CDR3 sequence reads: CASSPRERGNIQYF. The CDR3 DNA is TGTGCCAGCAGCCCTCGGGAGAGGGGGAACATTCAGTACTTC. The chain carries TRBV7-6 and TRBJ2-4, with D perhaps given as TRBD1 or TRBD2 (6 bases each). Germline V gene data show CDR1 as SGHVS and CDR2 as FNYEAQ. Deletions cut 5 bases from V and 7 bases from J, with 15 bases between. The CDR3 runs 14 residues. Full variable domain (outside the CDR3, taken from reference TRBV7-6 and TRBJ2-4): GAGVSQSPRYKVTKRGQDVALRCDPISGHVSLYWYRQALGQGPEFLTYFNYEAQQDKSGLPNDRFSAERPEGSISTLTIQRTEQRDSAMYRCASSPRERGNIQYFGAGTRLSVL.

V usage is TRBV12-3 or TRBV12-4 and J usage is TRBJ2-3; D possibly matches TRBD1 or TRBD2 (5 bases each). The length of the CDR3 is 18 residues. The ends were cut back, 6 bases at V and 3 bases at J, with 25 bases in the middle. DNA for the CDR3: TGTGCCAGCAGACCAATGGGGGACCGACTTCTCAGGACAGATACGCAGTATTTT. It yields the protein CASRPMGDRLLRTDTQYF.